The present entry profiles one TCR beta chain with its context. This sample is part of a study of technical replicates of blood from a handful of donors. Clones were read by immunoSEQ multiplex PCR, and TCRdb kept only the in-frame ones, dropping some. The table includes 60,000 to 80,000 clones, 85% to 90% detected once. Germline CDR1 is SQVTM and CDR2 is ANQGSEA. J gave up 6 bases and V 4 bases, and 7 bases lay outside the gene matches. The CDR3 totals 14 residues. What was sequenced was PBMCs. This receptor was obtained from a human donor in good health. Some clones in this sample may be carry-over from other donors' samples. J is TRBJ2-2 and V is TRBV29-1, with 8 bases lining up with TRBD1. The CDR3 here is CSVVTGGIPGELFF. CDR3 DNA sequence: TGCAGCGTTGTAACAGGGGGAATCCCCGGGGAGCTGTTTTTT.